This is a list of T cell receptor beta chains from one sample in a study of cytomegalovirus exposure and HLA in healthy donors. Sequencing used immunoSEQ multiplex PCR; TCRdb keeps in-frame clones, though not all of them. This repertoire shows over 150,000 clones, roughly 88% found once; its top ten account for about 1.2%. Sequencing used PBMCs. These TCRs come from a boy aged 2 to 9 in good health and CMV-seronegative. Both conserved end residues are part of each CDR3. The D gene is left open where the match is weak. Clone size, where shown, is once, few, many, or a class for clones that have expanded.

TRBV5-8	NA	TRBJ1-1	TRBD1	TGTGCCAGCAGCCCGATGGACAGGGCCACTGAAGCTTTCTTT	CASSPMDRATEAFF
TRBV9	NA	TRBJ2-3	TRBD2	TGTGCCAGCAGCGTAGGGGAGGGGCAAGATACGCAGTATTTT	CASSVGEGQDTQYF
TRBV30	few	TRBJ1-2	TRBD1	TGTGCCTGGAGTGCAGGACAGGGGGCTTTGGGCTACACCTTC	CAWSAGQGALGYTF
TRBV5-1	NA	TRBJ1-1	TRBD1	TGCGCCAGCAGCTTATCCACAGGGGGTGTCCGGAACACTGAAGCTTTCTTT	CASSLSTGGVRNTEAFF
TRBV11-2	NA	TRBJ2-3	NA	TGTGCCAGCAGCTTAGCCCCGGGAAGAGGATCTCATACGCAGTATTTT	CASSLAPGRGSHTQYF
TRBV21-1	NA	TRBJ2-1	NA	TGTGCCAGCAGCAAAGACGGGACTAGCGAGAATGAGCAGTTCTTC	CASSKDGTSENEQFF
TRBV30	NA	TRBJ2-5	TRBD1	TGTGCCTGGCATAAGGACAGGGGAGAGACCCAGTACTTC	CAWHKDRGETQYF
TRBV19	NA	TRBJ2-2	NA	TGTGCCAGTAGTTCTCGCAGGGCTCTCACCGGGGAGCTGTTTTTT	CASSSRRALTGELFF
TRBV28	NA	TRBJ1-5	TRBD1	TGTGCCAGCAGTTTAAGTGGACAGGGACCGGGTCAGCCCCAGCATTTT	CASSLSGQGPGQPQHF
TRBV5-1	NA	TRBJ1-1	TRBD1	TGCGCCAGCAGCTTATTAACAGGGGGCTTAGCTTTCTTT	CASSLLTGGLAFF
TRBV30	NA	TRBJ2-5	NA	TGTGGACACGATCTCATGTACCAAGAGACCCAGTACTTC	CGHDLMYQETQYF
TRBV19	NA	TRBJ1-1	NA	TGTGCCAGTAGTGTACCGGGAGCTCATGAAGCTTTCTTT	CASSVPGAHEAFF
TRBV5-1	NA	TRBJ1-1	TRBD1	TGCGCCAGCAGAACACAGGGGGGTCTTCCGAACACTGAAGCTTTCTTT	CASRTQGGLPNTEAFF
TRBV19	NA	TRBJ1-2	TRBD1	TGTGCCAGTACAAGTCCCGGGACAGGGTCCTATGGCTACACCTTC	CASTSPGTGSYGYTF
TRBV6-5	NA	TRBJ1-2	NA	TGTGCCAGCAGTCCTGCGGGGGATGTCGGCTACACCTTC	CASSPAGDVGYTF
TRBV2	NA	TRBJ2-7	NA	TGTGCCAGCAGAGGGGGGGGTTTCGAGTCCTACGAGCAGTACTTC	CASRGGGFESYEQYF
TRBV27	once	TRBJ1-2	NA	TGTGCCAGCAGGCCAGCTGGGTCGGAGTATGGCTACACCTTC	CASRPAGSEYGYTF
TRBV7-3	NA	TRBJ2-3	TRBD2	TGTGCCAGCAGCATAGCGGGAGGGAGAACAGATACGCAGTATTTT	CASSIAGGRTDTQYF
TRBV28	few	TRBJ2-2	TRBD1	TGTGCCAGCAGTTCCCGGACAGGGGGCGTCCCCGGGGAGCTGTTTTTT	CASSSRTGGVPGELFF
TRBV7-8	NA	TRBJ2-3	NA	TGTGCCAGCACCGCCACCCCCAGCGGGCCAATCAGAGATACGCAGTATTTT	CASTATPSGPIRDTQYF
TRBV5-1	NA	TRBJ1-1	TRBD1	TGCGCCAGCAGCCCGACAGGGACTGAAGCTTTCTTT	CASSPTGTEAFF
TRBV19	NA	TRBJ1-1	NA	TGTGCCAGTAGTCCCCAGGGCTTGGGCACTGAAGCTTTCTTT	CASSPQGLGTEAFF
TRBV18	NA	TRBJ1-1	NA	TGTGCCAGCTCATACCGGGAACTCAACACTGAAGCTTTCTTT	CASSYRELNTEAFF
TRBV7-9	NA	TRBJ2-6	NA	TGTGCCAGCAGCTTAACAGGCCAGGCTGGGGCCAACGTCCTGACTTTC	CASSLTGQAGANVLTF
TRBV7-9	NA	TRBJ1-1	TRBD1	TGTGCCAGCAGCCCGGACAGGGTTAACACTGAAGCTTTCTTT	CASSPDRVNTEAFF
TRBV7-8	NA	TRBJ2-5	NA	TGTGCCAGCAGCCTAGAGACCCAGTACTTC	CASSLETQYF
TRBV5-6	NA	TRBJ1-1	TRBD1	TGTGCCAGCAGCCCAGGGACAGGGGGCGAGAACACTGAAGCTTTCTTT	CASSPGTGGENTEAFF
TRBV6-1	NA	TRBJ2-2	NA	TGTGCCAGCAGTCTACGATATACCGGGGAGCTGTTTTTT	CASSLRYTGELFF
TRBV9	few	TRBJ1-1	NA	TGTGCCAGCAGCGTAACTTTGAACACTGAAGCTTTCTTT	CASSVTLNTEAFF
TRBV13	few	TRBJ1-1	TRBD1	TGTGCCAGCAGCTCTGCCGGGACAGGGGGGAGCACTGAAGCTTTCTTT	CASSSAGTGGSTEAFF
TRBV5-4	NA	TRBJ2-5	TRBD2	TGTGCCAGCAGCTTGGTAGGGACTAGCGGGCAAGAGACCCAGTACTTC	CASSLVGTSGQETQYF
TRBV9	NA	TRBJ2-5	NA	TGTGCCAGCAGCGTAGGAACTAGAATCCAAGAGACCCAGTACTTC	CASSVGTRIQETQYF
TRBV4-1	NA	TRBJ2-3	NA	TGCGCCAGCAGCGAAAGGGACGGGGGAGATACGCAGTATTTT	CASSERDGGDTQYF
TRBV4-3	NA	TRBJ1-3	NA	TGCGCCAGCAGCCAAGATACAAACCTCCCCTCTGGAAACACCATATATTTT	CASSQDTNLPSGNTIYF
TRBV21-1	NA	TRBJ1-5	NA	TGTGCCAGCAGCCGCGGAGGGGGCAATCAGCCCCAGCATTTT	CASSRGGGNQPQHF
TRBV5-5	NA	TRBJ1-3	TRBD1	TGTGCCAGCAGTTTGGACAGGGCTGGAAACACCATATATTTT	CASSLDRAGNTIYF
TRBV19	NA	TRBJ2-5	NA	TGTGCCAGTAGTACGACAGATCAAGAGACCCAGTACTTC	CASSTTDQETQYF
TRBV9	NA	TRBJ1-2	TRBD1	TGTGCCAGCAGCGTGGGACCAACAGGGGGCTTCGGCTACACCTTC	CASSVGPTGGFGYTF
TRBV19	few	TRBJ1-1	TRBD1	TGTGCCTCAAACAGGGGGCGGGACACTGAAGCTTTCTTT	CASNRGRDTEAFF
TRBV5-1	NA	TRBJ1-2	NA	TGCGCCAGCAGGGACAGTTGGACGGTCAACTATGGCTACACCTTC	CASRDSWTVNYGYTF
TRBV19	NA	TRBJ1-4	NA	TGTGCCAGTAGCTCCGTTTACACTGGGGCCCGGACGGGTGAAAAACTGTTTTTT	CASSSVYTGARTGEKLFF
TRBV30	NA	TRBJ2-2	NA	TGTGCCTGGAGTGCAGCGGCCCTCAACACCGGGGAGCTGTTTTTT	CAWSAAALNTGELFF
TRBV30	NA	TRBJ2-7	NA	TGTGCCTGGGCGGGGGCGCCCGACGAGCAGTACTTC	CAWAGAPDEQYF
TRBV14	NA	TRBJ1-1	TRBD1	TGTGCCAGCAGCCAAGAGACAGGGGGCACTGAAGCTTTCTTT	CASSQETGGTEAFF
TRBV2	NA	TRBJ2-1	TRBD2	TGTGCCAGCAGTGACCGTAGCGGGAGGGCCAATGAGCAGTTCTTC	CASSDRSGRANEQFF
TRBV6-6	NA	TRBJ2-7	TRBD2	TGTGCCAGCAGTTACCAGCGGGAGGGCCTCGACGAGCAGTACTTC	CASSYQREGLDEQYF
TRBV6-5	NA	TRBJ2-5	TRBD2	TGTGCCAGCAGTCCCTCAGCGGGAGCTCAAGAGACCCAGTACTTC	CASSPSAGAQETQYF
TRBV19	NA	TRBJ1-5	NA	TGTGCCAGTAGTATTCGGGGGATGGGCAATCAGCCCCAGCATTTT	CASSIRGMGNQPQHF
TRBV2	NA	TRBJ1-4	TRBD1	TGTGCCAGCATTCGGGACAGGGAGGAAAAACTGTTTTTT	CASIRDREEKLFF
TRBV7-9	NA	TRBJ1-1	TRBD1	TGTGCCAGCAGCTTAGACAGGGGGCTGAACACTGAAGCTTTCTTT	CASSLDRGLNTEAFF
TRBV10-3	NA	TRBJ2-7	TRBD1	TGTGCCATCAGTGTTACAGGGGGCGGGTACGAGCAGTACTTC	CAISVTGGGYEQYF